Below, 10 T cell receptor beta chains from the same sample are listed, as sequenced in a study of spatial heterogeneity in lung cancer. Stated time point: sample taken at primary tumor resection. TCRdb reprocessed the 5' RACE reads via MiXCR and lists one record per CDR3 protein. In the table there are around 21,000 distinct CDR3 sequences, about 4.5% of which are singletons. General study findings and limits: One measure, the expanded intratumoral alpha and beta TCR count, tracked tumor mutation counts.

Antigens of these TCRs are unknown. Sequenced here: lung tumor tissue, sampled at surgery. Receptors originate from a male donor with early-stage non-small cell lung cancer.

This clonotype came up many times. CDR3 sequence reads: CASSLVGFAASYEQYF. DNA of the CDR3: TGTGCCAGCAGTTTAGTTGGGTTCGCAGCCTCCTACGAGCAGTACTTC. The rearrangement links TRBV12-3 or TRBV12-4 to TRBJ2-7; D gene ambiguous. The V end lost 1 base, the J end lost 0 bases, and 13 bases lay between the germline ends. CDR3 size: 16 residues.

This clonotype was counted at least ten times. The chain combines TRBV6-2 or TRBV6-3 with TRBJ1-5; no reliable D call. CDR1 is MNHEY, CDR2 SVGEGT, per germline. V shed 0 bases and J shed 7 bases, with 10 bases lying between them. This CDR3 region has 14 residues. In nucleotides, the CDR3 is TGTGCCAGCAGTTACTCGGCGACCCAACAGCCCCAGCATTTT. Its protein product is CASSYSATQQPQHF.

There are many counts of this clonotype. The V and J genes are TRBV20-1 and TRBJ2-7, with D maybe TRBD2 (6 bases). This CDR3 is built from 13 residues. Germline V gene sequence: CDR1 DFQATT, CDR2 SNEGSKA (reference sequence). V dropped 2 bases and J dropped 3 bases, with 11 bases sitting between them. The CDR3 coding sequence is TGCAGTGCTAGACCGGGACTTTACTACGAGCAGTACTTC. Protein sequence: CSARPGLYYEQYF.

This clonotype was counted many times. The CDR3 here is CAISGGTSGETQYF. CDR3 in DNA: TGTGCCATCAGTGGGGGGACTAGTGGAGAGACCCAGTACTTC. The chain has TRBV10-3 and TRBJ2-5; the match to TRBD2 covers 8 bases. The germline V gene encodes CDR1 ENHRY and CDR2 SYGVKD. This CDR3 spans 14 amino acids. V was clipped by 4 bases and J by 4 bases; unmatched bases: 5.

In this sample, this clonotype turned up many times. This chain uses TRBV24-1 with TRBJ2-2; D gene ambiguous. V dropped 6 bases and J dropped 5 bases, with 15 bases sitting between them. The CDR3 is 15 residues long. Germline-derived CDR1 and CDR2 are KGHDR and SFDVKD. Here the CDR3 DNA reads TGTGCCACCAGTAAGGGCACCCCGTGGACCGGGGAGCTGTTTTTT. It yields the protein CATSKGTPWTGELFF.

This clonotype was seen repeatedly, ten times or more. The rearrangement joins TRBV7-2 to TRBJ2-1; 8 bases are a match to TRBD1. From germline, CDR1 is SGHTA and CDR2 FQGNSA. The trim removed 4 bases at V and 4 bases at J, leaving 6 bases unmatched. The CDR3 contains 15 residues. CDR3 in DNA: TGTGCCAGCAGCTACGACAGGGGTCCATACAATGAGCAGTTCTTC. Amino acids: CASSYDRGPYNEQFF.

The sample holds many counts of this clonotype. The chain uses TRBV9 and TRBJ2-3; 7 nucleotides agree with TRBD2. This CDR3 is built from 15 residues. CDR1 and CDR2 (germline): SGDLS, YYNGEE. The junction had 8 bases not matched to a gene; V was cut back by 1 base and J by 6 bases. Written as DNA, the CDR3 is TGTGCCAGCAGCGTATGGGAGGGGCCTGGTGATACGCAGTATTTT. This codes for CASSVWEGPGDTQYF.

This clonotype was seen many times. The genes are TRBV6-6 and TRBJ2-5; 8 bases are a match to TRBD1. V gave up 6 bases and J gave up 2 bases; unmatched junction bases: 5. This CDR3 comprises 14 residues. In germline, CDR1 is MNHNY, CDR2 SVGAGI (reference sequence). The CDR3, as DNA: TGTGCCAGCAGCACAGGGGGAGCGCAAGAGACCCAGTACTTC. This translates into CASSTGGAQETQYF.

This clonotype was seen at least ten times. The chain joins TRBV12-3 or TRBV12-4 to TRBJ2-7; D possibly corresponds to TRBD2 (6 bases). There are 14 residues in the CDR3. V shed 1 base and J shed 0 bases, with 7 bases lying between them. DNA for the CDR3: TGTGCCAGCAGTTTAGGCGGGAACTCCTACGAGCAGTACTTC. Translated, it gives CASSLGGNSYEQYF.

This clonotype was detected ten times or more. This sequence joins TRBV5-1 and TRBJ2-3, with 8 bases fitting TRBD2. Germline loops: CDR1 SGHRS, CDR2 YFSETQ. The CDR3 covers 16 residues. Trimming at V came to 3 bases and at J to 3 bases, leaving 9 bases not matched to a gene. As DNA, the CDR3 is TGCGCCAGCAGCTCCACTACGGGGGGGCAGACAGATACGCAGTATTTT. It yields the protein CASSSTTGGQTDTQYF.